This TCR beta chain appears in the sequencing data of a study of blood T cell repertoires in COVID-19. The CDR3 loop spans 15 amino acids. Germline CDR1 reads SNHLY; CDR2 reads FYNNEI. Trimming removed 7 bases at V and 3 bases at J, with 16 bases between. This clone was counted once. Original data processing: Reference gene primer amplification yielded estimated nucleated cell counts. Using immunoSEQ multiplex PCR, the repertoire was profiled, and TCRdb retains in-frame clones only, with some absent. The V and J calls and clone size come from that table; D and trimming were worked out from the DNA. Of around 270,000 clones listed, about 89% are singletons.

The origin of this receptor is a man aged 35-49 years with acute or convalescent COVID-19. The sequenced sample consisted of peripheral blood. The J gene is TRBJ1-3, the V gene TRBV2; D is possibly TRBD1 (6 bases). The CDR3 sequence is CASNRGAIDGNTIYF. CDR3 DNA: TGTGCCAGCAATCGGGGGGCAATAGATGGAAACACCATATATTTT.